This T cell receptor (beta chain) was identified during a study of T cells in Graves' hyperthyroidism and ophthalmopathy. Study-level background: Peripheral blood was acquired at first diagnosis, ahead of any therapy whatsoever.

Researchers took RNA transcripts and amplified the TCR beta CDR3 regions from them. The TCR CDR3 first-round RT-PCR relied on the HTBI primer set. MiXCR was run by TCRdb on the multiplex PCR reads, yielding one entry per CDR3 protein. The sample includes approximately 200,000 distinct CDR3 sequences, around 16% of them seen just once. Exclusions: uncontrolled infection, other autoimmune disease, pregnancy, lactation. This clonotype was counted a few times. The V end lost 2 bases, the J end lost 6 bases, and 22 bases lay between the germline ends. The germline V gene has CDR1 SGHRS and CDR2 YFSETQ. There are 17 residues in the CDR3.

This chain connects TRBV5-1 to TRBJ2-3; maybe TRBD2 (6 bases). The sequencing sample was made of blood. The TCR sequence derives from a man between 40 and 49 years old with Graves' hyperthyroidism. CDR3 region: CASSFTGAYRGFDTQYF. The CDR3 DNA reads TGCGCCAGCAGCTTTACCGGGGCTTATCGGGGGTTTGATACGCAGTATTTT.